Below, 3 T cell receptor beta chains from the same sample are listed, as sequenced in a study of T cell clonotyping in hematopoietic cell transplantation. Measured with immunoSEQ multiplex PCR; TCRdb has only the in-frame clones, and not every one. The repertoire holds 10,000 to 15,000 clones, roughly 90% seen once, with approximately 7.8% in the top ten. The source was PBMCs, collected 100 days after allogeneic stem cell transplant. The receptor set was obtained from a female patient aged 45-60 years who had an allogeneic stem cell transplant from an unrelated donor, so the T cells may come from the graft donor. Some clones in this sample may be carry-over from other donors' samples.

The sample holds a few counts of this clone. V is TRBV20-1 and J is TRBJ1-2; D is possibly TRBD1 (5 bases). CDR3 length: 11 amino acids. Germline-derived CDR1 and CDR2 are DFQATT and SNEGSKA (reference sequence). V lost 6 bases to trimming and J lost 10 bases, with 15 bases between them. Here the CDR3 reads CSAPRTIDYTF. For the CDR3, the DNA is TGCAGTGCACCTCGGACAATCGACTACACCTTC.

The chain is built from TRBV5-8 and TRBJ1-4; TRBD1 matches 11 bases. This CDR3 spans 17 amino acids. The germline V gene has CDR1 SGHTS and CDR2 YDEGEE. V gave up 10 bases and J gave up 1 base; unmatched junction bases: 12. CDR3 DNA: TGTGCCGGACAGGGGGCGCTTGGATGGGGAACTAATGAAAAACTGTTTTTT. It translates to CAGQGALGWGTNEKLFF. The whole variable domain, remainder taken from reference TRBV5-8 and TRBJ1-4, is EAGVTQSPTHLIKTRGQQATLRCSPISGHTSVYWYQQALGLGLQFLLWYDEGEERNRGNFPPRFSGRQFPNYSSELNVNALELEDSALYLCAGQGALGWGTNEKLFFGSGTQLSVL.

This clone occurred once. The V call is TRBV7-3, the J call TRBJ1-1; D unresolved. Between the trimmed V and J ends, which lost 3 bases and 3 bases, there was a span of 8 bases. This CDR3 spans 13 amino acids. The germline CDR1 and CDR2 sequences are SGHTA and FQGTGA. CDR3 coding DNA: TGTGCCAGCAGCTTTTCAGGATACACTGAAGCTTTCTTT. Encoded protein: CASSFSGYTEAFF.